The next 19 T cell receptor beta chains were all read from a single sample in a study of shared clonotypes between healthy human individuals. Only CD45RO-negative cells positively selected for CCR7 counted as naive CD8 cells, so terminally differentiated effector memory CD45RA+ cells were excluded. Generated by immunoSEQ multiplex PCR, the TCRdb table keeps only in-frame clones and is missing some. The sample yields roughly 2 million clones, approximately 94% seen once. Sequences were obtained from naive CD8+ T cells sorted from blood. The receptors here all came from a man younger than 35 in good health.

V usage is TRBV27 and J usage is TRBJ2-3; D is ambiguous. CDR3 length: 11 amino acids. V dropped 10 bases and J dropped 2 bases, with 7 bases sitting between them. The germline V gene has CDR1 MNHEY and CDR2 SMNVEV (reference sequence). The CDR3 DNA is TGTGCCACGGGCCCCACAGATACGCAGTATTTT. As protein: CATGPTDTQYF.

The V call is TRBV9, the J call TRBJ1-1; D unresolved. Germline V lookup: CDR1 SGDLS, CDR2 YYNGEE. CDR3 length: 13 amino acids. Trimming shortened V by 0 bases and J by 7 bases, and 10 bases separated the two germline ends. This CDR3 reads CASSVGSGIEAFF. Here the CDR3 DNA reads TGTGCCAGCAGCGTAGGGAGCGGCATTGAAGCTTTCTTT.

In the case of this clone: This may arise from a read error, as a much more abundant clone is one base away. This specimen includes other DNA sequences encoding the same CDR3. The rearrangement uses TRBV27 and TRBJ2-7; the D gene is possibly TRBD1 (5 bases). CDR3 length: 13 amino acids. The germline V gene has CDR1 MNHEY and CDR2 SMNVEV (reference sequence). The germline V and J ends were trimmed by 4 bases and 1 base, with 8 bases remaining between them. CDR3: CASSWAGSYEQYF. The DNA for the CDR3 is TGTGCCAGCAGTTGGGCAGGGTCCTACGAGCAGTACTTC.

The J gene is TRBJ1-6, the V gene TRBV9, with 7 bases matching TRBD1. Germline CDR1 and CDR2: SGDLS and YYNGEE. The V gene end was trimmed by 0 bases and the J gene end by 14 bases; junction bases not matched to a gene: 8. This CDR3 contains 14 residues. CDR3 bases: TGTGCCAGCAGCGTAGAAGGCTCAGGGGGATCCCTCCACTTT. Protein: CASSVEGSGGSLHF. Full variable domain (outside the CDR3, taken from reference TRBV9 and TRBJ1-6): DSGVTQTPKHLITATGQRVTLRCSPRSGDLSVYWYQQSLDQGLQFLIQYYNGEERAKGNILERFSAQQFPDLHSELNLSSLELGDSALYFCASSVEGSGGSLHFGNGTRLTVT.

The chain combines TRBV5-1 with TRBJ2-1, with D unresolved. The germline V gene has CDR1 SGHRS and CDR2 YFSETQ. The V end was cut by 5 bases, the J end by 7 bases, with 10 bases between. This CDR3 comprises 12 residues. Written as DNA, the CDR3 is TGCGCCAGCAGATATACTGTGAATGAGCAGTTCTTC. Protein product: CASRYTVNEQFF.

The chain recombines TRBV29-1 with TRBJ2-7, with TRBD2 matching 10 bases. Per the germline V gene, CDR1 is SQVTM and CDR2 is ANQGSEA. CDR3 length equals 16 residues. J lost 4 bases, V lost 2 bases, and 11 bases had no gene match. The CDR3 coding sequence is TGCAGCGTTGAATTCTTCCTAGCGGGAGAAGGGTACGAGCAGTACTTC. It encodes CSVEFFLAGEGYEQYF.

The table lists this clone with a count of one. This chain uses TRBV11-2 with TRBJ2-3; D is perhaps TRBD2 (6 bases). Germline V CDR1 and CDR2: SGHAT, FQNNGV. V was pared by 1 base and J by 4 bases, with 15 bases between. This CDR3 comprises 16 residues. The CDR3: CASSLVGRTIPDTQYF. In DNA, the CDR3 is TGTGCCAGCAGCTTAGTTGGAAGGACTATCCCAGATACGCAGTATTTT.

Comment on this clone: Other DNA sequences in this specimen translate into the identical CDR3. The chain recombines TRBV9 with TRBJ1-2; D is unresolved. V was shortened by 2 bases and J by 7 bases, with 12 bases between the two germline ends. CDR1 and CDR2 (germline): SGDLS, YYNGEE. The CDR3 extends over 13 amino acids. CDR3 sequence: CASSVQGGGGYTF. CDR3 nucleotide sequence: TGTGCCAGCAGCGTTCAAGGAGGAGGTGGCTACACCTTC.

The rearrangement joins TRBV10-3 to TRBJ2-7, with a weak D call TRBD1 (5 bases). V gave up 4 bases and J gave up 0 bases, with 7 bases separating them. The CDR3 spans 13 residues. Germline V gives CDR1 ENHRY, CDR2 SYGVKD. The CDR3 sequence: CAISVDNSYEQYF. In DNA, the CDR3 is TGTGCCATCAGTGTGGACAACTCCTACGAGCAGTACTTC.

J is TRBJ1-5 and V is TRBV27, with D hard to call. With 3 bases removed from V and 6 bases from J, the gap between germline ends came to 12 bases. The CDR3 runs 14 residues. Looked up from germline, CDR1 is MNHEY and CDR2 is SMNVEV (reference sequence). CDR3 sequence: CASSFVGPGQPQHF. The CDR3 DNA sequence: TGTGCCAGCAGTTTCGTAGGTCCTGGTCAGCCCCAGCATTTT.

The rearrangement joins TRBV9 to TRBJ2-5; D possibly corresponds to TRBD2 (6 bases). This CDR3 comprises 15 residues. The V gene lost 3 bases and the J gene lost 2 bases, with 14 bases spanning the gap. CDR1 is SGDLS and CDR2 is YYNGEE in the germline V gene. The CDR3 DNA sequence: TGTGCCAGCAGCGGGGTGGGCCGGGGGCAAGAGACCCAGTACTTC. Residues: CASSGVGRGQETQYF.

The rearrangement links TRBV28 to TRBJ1-1; no clear D gene. This CDR3 comprises 13 residues. Germline CDR1 reads MDHEN; CDR2 reads SYDVKM. Trimming took off 8 bases at V and 1 base at J, with 11 bases between the two ends. The CDR3 reads CASGGETNTEAFF. CDR3 coding DNA: TGTGCCAGCGGTGGAGAGACGAACACTGAAGCTTTCTTT.

V gene TRBV7-2 combines with J gene TRBJ2-3; 8 bases are a match to TRBD2. Germline CDR1 reads SGHTA; CDR2 reads FQGNSA. J gave up 2 bases and V 0 bases, and 16 bases lay outside the gene matches. The CDR3 loop spans 20 amino acids. The DNA for the CDR3 is TGTGCCAGCAGCTTAGCGCCGTCCATAGCGGGGCTAGGGCACACAGATACGCAGTATTTT. Protein: CASSLAPSIAGLGHTDTQYF.

This sequence joins TRBV5-4 and TRBJ2-1; D might be TRBD1 or TRBD2, each matching 5 bases. Germline V lookup: CDR1 SGHNT, CDR2 YYREEE (reference sequence). CDR3 size: 17 residues. Trimming left V 0 bases short and J 0 bases short, with 13 bases between. CDR3 bases: TGTGCCAGCAGCTTGGCCCTTAGGGACCCCTCCTACAATGAGCAGTTCTTC. Residues: CASSLALRDPSYNEQFF.

The chain is built from TRBV4-1 and TRBJ2-5; 14 bases fit TRBD2. CDR3 length equals 17 residues. CDR1 and CDR2 (germline): MGHRA, YSYEKL. Losses at the gene ends were 3 bases for V and 1 base for J; bases not matched to a gene: 4. Here the CDR3 DNA reads TGCGCCAGCAGCCAGGGGACTAGCGGGGGCGGCCAAGAGACCCAGTACTTC. As protein: CASSQGTSGGGQETQYF.

The V gene is TRBV7-6, the J gene TRBJ2-3; TRBD2 matches at 10 bases. Trimming cost V 3 bases and J 5 bases; bases outside gene matches: 14. Germline-derived CDR1 and CDR2 are SGHVS and FNYEAQ. CDR3 length: 18 residues. CDR3 sequence reads: CASSFFPAASGGIDTQYF. CDR3 in DNA: TGTGCCAGCAGCTTTTTCCCGGCGGCTAGCGGGGGTATAGATACGCAGTATTTT.

The chain joins TRBV11-2 to TRBJ2-7, with 9 nucleotides matching TRBD1. The CDR3 contains 15 residues. Germline V CDR1 and CDR2: SGHAT, FQNNGV. Germline trimming cut 0 bases from V and 4 bases from J; bases unmatched to any gene: 4. As DNA, the CDR3 is TGTGCCAGCAGCTTAGATCTACAGGGGGCTTACGAGCAGTACTTC. Its translation: CASSLDLQGAYEQYF.

This chain connects TRBV2 to TRBJ2-3, with D possibly matching TRBD1 (5 bases). The germline V gene has CDR1 SNHLY and CDR2 FYNNEI. This CDR3 has 14 residues. Deletions cut 3 bases from V and 5 bases from J, with 12 bases between. The CDR3 protein is CASSDGRVQDTQYF. CDR3 in DNA: TGTGCCAGCAGTGACGGCAGGGTGCAAGATACGCAGTATTTT.

As regards this clone: Within the sample, other DNA sequences also encode this same CDR3. The chain has TRBV6-1 and TRBJ1-1; D is undetermined. The CDR3 is 14 amino acids. V lost 3 bases to trimming and J lost 1 base, with 9 bases between them. Per germline, CDR1 MNHNS and CDR2 SASEGT. CDR3 sequence (DNA): TGTGCCAGCAGTGACGCTGGTGGGAACACTGAAGCTTTCTTT. Amino acid sequence: CASSDAGGNTEAFF.